This T cell receptor beta chain was found in a study of T cells in Graves' hyperthyroidism and ophthalmopathy. There were TCR beta CDR3 regions amplified from RNA transcripts. Initially, a first-round RT-PCR of the TCR CDR3 employed the HTBI primer set. MiXCR, run by TCRdb on the multiplex PCR reads, gives a single entry per CDR3 protein. The sample has some 250,000 distinct CDR3 sequences, roughly 15% seen once. Broader study findings: Ophthalmopathy got predicted by the model a median around six months before its onset. Blood held most thyroid clonotypes expanded above 0.001 frequency.

Unmatched junction bases numbered 21, after V lost 1 base and J lost 11 bases. Germline loops: CDR1 SGHVS, CDR2 FQNEAQ. The CDR3 length is 19 residues. This clonotype has a count of ten or more. Its specificity is unknown. The clonotype comes from a woman in her forties with Graves' hyperthyroidism that later progressed to Graves' ophthalmopathy. This chain joins TRBV7-8 and TRBJ2-2, with 8 nucleotides matching TRBD2. The sequencing input was blood. CDR3 in DNA: TGTGCCAGCAGCTTAGGAGACGGGCCCCGAGGACTAGCAGGGGCAGAGCTGTTTTTT. It yields the protein CASSLGDGPRGLAGAELFF. Full variable domain (missing parts from reference TRBV7-8 and TRBJ2-2): GAGVSQSPRYKVAKRGQDVALRCDPISGHVSLFWYQQALGQGPEFLTYFQNEAQLDKSGLPSDRFFAERPEGSVSTLKIQRTQQEDSAVYLCASSLGDGPRGLAGAELFFGEGSRLTVL.